The clone carrying this T cell receptor (beta chain) was seen more than once but under ten times. The entry originates in a study of cytomegalovirus exposure and HLA in healthy donors. Both 60 Vbeta primers and 13 Jbeta primers went into the PCR. Generated by immunoSEQ multiplex PCR, the TCRdb table keeps only in-frame clones and is missing some. The data show about 160,000 clones, with roughly 80% seen just once and about 10% held by the top ten. There are 17 residues in the CDR3. Germline V CDR1 and CDR2: SGHTA, FQGNSA. The sequence came from a man aged 50-59 years in good health and CMV-seropositive. Material: PBMCs. The rearrangement uses TRBV7-2 and TRBJ2-5; the match to TRBD1 covers 7 bases. The DNA matches TRBJ2-7 better at its end, which makes the J call doubtful. The CDR3 DNA reads TGTGCCAGCAGCTTAGTAGGCGTAGGGGGCGCGACCTACGAGCAGTACTTC. It specifies CASSLVGVGGATYEQYF.